What follows are 25 T cell receptor beta chains derived from one specimen sequenced in a study of CD8 T cells in ankylosing spondylitis. Study-level points and caveats: What seemed typical of ankylosing spondylitis blood was a TCR beta motif built from several highly homologous variants.

No antigens are known for them. TCRdb reprocessed the 5' RACE reads via MiXCR and lists one record per CDR3 protein. The sample comprises around 450,000 distinct CDR3 sequences, more than 25% of which are singletons, and 0.75% to 0.9% rests with the top ten. Sequencing was carried out using blood, either unsorted or a sorted T cell fraction (not recorded which). The receptors were gathered from a male donor with ankylosing spondylitis.

The V and J genes are TRBV20-1 and TRBJ1-2; no definite D call. Germline V gene data show CDR1 as DFQATT and CDR2 as SNEGSKA (reference sequence). V was clipped by 3 bases and J by 3 bases, with 11 bases between them. There are 13 residues in the CDR3. DNA of the CDR3: TGCAGTGCTAGCCCCGTCCCAGACTATGGCTACACCTTC. Its protein product is CSASPVPDYGYTF.

This clonotype was seen a handful of times. The J gene is TRBJ1-4, the V gene TRBV29-1; weak D call: TRBD1 (5 bases). Per the germline V gene, CDR1 is SQVTM and CDR2 is ANQGSEA. The germline V and J ends were trimmed by 0 bases and 5 bases, with 13 bases remaining between them. This CDR3 spans 15 amino acids. The chain's CDR3 is CSVEDSGAPNEKLFF. DNA for the CDR3: TGCAGCGTTGAAGATTCTGGGGCACCCAATGAAAAACTGTTTTTT.

The rearrangement uses TRBV24-1 and TRBJ2-1; D is ambiguous. V lost 2 bases, J lost 0 bases, and 13 bases lay in between. The CDR3 has 17 residues. CDR1 KGHDR and CDR2 SFDVKD come from the germline V gene. CDR3 sequence: CATSDSPRASSYNEQFF. The CDR3 DNA follows: TGTGCCACCAGTGATTCCCCCCGTGCGAGCTCCTACAATGAGCAGTTCTTC.

CDR3: CAIRAAGRSYEQYV. In DNA, the CDR3 is TGTGCCATCAGAGCGGCGGGACGGAGCTACGAGCAGTACGTC. The chain couples TRBV10-3 to TRBJ2-7; TRBD2 might be the D (6 bases). Germline assignment: CDR1 ENHRY and CDR2 SYGVKD. V lost 6 bases, J lost 3 bases, and 15 bases lay in between. The length of the CDR3 is 14 residues.

The chain uses TRBV29-1 and TRBJ1-4, with 8 bases fitting TRBD1. Germline CDR1 is SQVTM and CDR2 is ANQGSEA. Unmatched junction bases numbered 4, after V lost 1 base and J lost 3 bases. CDR3 length equals 15 residues. In DNA, the CDR3 is TGCAGCGTTGAAGTCCTGGACAGGGCTAATGAAAAACTGTTTTTT. Its protein is CSVEVLDRANEKLFF.

J is TRBJ2-7 and V is TRBV2; TRBD1 is a possible D gene (6 bases). The CDR3 is made up of 17 amino acids. Trimming removed 7 bases at V and 4 bases at J, with 26 bases between. The germline V gene has CDR1 SNHLY and CDR2 FYNNEI. The CDR3 loop reads CASKQGVSVVLDYEQYV. The DNA of the CDR3 is TGTGCCAGCAAACAGGGAGTGTCGGTAGTGTTGGATTACGAGCAGTACGTC.

This clonotype was observed a few times. The chain is built from TRBV6-4 and TRBJ1-5; D is ambiguous. V lost 6 bases, J lost 5 bases, and 11 bases lay in between. The germline gives CDR1 MRHNA, CDR2 SNTAGT. CDR3 length: 13 residues. CDR3 protein: CASRASIYQPQHF. CDR3 bases: TGTGCCAGCAGAGCGAGCATTTATCAGCCCCAGCATTTT.

The chain recombines TRBV7-9 with TRBJ1-4; maybe TRBD1 (6 bases). CDR1 and CDR2 (germline): SEHNR, FQNEAQ (reference sequence). Trimming removed 5 bases from V and 7 bases from J, with 20 bases in between. CDR3 length equals 16 residues. For the CDR3, the DNA is TGTGCCAGCAGCCGCATCCTCGGGGGGCGCGGTGAAAAACTGTTTTTT. Encoded protein: CASSRILGGRGEKLFF.

The chain couples TRBV5-1 to TRBJ1-1; D is unresolved. V lost 4 bases, J lost 7 bases, and 17 bases lay in between. The germline V gene has CDR1 SGHRS and CDR2 YFSETQ. There are 14 residues in the CDR3. CDR3 bases: TGCGCCAGCAGCAGAGCTACGGGAGTCAATGAAGCTTTCTTT. As protein: CASSRATGVNEAFF.

This clonotype is a singleton in its sample. The chain links TRBV6-1 to TRBJ2-7; 11 bases agree with TRBD1. The CDR3 runs 14 residues. The trim removed 6 bases at V and 3 bases at J, leaving 4 bases unmatched. Germline V gives CDR1 MNHNS, CDR2 SASEGT. CDR3 sequence: CASRGGTGGYEQYF. In nucleotides, the CDR3 is TGTGCCAGCAGAGGCGGGACAGGGGGCTACGAGCAGTACTTC.

V usage is TRBV18 and J usage is TRBJ2-2; D perhaps matches TRBD2 (5 bases). The CDR3 sequence is 15 residues long. Trimming took off 3 bases at V and 5 bases at J, with 13 bases between the two ends. Per germline, CDR1 KGHSH and CDR2 LQKENI. The CDR3 protein is CASSPRTRGTGELFF. CDR3 coding DNA: TGTGCCAGCTCACCGCGGACCCGCGGGACCGGGGAGCTGTTTTTT.

This clonotype was observed a handful of times. The chain is built from TRBV7-9 and TRBJ2-1; tentatively, D is TRBD1 (6 bases). The V and J ends lost 3 bases and 6 bases respectively, with 9 bases between them. The CDR3 is 13 amino acids. Germline-derived CDR1 and CDR2 are SEHNR and FQNEAQ (reference sequence). The CDR3 DNA sequence: TGTGCCAGCAGCTTTCCCAGGGGCAATGAGCAGTTCTTC. Its protein is CASSFPRGNEQFF.

This sequence joins TRBV29-1 and TRBJ2-7; 7 bases map to TRBD2. The trim removed 7 bases at V and 7 bases at J, leaving 16 bases unmatched. The CDR3 contains 14 residues. Looked up from germline, CDR1 is SQVTM and CDR2 is ANQGSEA. This CDR3 reads CSGGRGGSIEEQYF. CDR3 DNA: TGCAGCGGTGGACGGGGCGGGAGTATCGAAGAGCAGTACTTC.

This chain's CDR3 is CASGTGGYVEAFF. DNA for the CDR3: TGCGCCAGCGGGACAGGGGGCTACGTTGAAGCTTTCTTT. This sequence joins TRBV5-1 and TRBJ1-1; 12 nucleotides agree with TRBD1. V trimming: 7 bases; J trimming: 7 bases; junction bases outside the gene matches: 5. CDR1 is SGHRS and CDR2 is YFSETQ in the germline V gene. The CDR3 has 13 residues.

This clonotype was counted ten times or more. The V and J genes are TRBV12-3 or TRBV12-4 and TRBJ2-1; D possibly corresponds to TRBD2 (6 bases). This CDR3 spans 11 amino acids. V lost 7 bases and J 7 bases, leaving 8 bases between the germline ends. In DNA form, the CDR3 reads TGTGCCAGCACTAGCGAGAATGAGCAGTTCTTC. This sequence encodes CASTSENEQFF.

The J gene is TRBJ2-7, the V gene TRBV6-1; perhaps TRBD2 as D (6 bases). V dropped 5 bases and J dropped 6 bases, with 14 bases sitting between them. Germline loops: CDR1 MNHNS, CDR2 SASEGT. The CDR3 is 13 amino acids. The CDR3 sequence: CASSPRDFSEQYV. Written as DNA, the CDR3 is TGTGCCAGCAGTCCTCGGGACTTCAGCGAGCAGTACGTC.

In its sample, this clonotype was seen a few times. The chain joins TRBV29-1 to TRBJ2-5; 7 nucleotides agree with TRBD2. V trimming: 4 bases; J trimming: 1 base; junction bases outside the gene matches: 6. The CDR3 runs 14 residues. Germline loops: CDR1 SQVTM, CDR2 ANQGSEA. The CDR3 spells CSVGLLAVQETQYF. The DNA of the CDR3 is TGCAGCGTTGGTTTGCTAGCGGTCCAAGAGACCCAGTACTTC.

This clonotype was recorded a few times. This rearrangement joins TRBV12-3 or TRBV12-4 to TRBJ2-1; 9 nucleotides match TRBD2. The V and J ends lost 3 bases and 7 bases, in that order; junction bases with no gene match: 7. This CDR3 is 15 amino acids long. The CDR3: CASSFLAGFPNEQFF. The CDR3 DNA follows: TGTGCCAGCAGTTTTCTAGCGGGGTTCCCGAATGAGCAGTTCTTC.

This clonotype showed up just a few times. The chain combines TRBV15 with TRBJ2-7; no clear D. Germline assignment: CDR1 LNHNV and CDR2 YYDKDF (reference sequence). V was shortened by 0 bases and J by 3 bases, with 12 bases between the two germline ends. The CDR3 is made up of 15 amino acids. This chain's CDR3 is CATSRDNSGSYEQYF. As DNA, the CDR3 is TGTGCCACCAGCAGAGATAATTCAGGTAGCTACGAGCAGTACTTC.

The chain couples TRBV7-2 to TRBJ1-4; 7 nucleotides align to TRBD1. Germline CDR1 is SGHTA and CDR2 is FQGNSA. The CDR3 is made up of 15 amino acids. After removal of 2 bases from V and 7 bases from J, the junction contained 7 bases not matched to a gene. The CDR3 region is CASSLRGGASEKLFF. In DNA, the CDR3 is TGTGCCAGCAGCTTAAGAGGGGGCGCGAGTGAAAAACTGTTTTTT.

The chain links TRBV12-3 or TRBV12-4 to TRBJ2-1; TRBD2 is a possible D gene (5 bases). V was shortened by 7 bases and J by 6 bases, with 16 bases between the two germline ends. This CDR3 contains 14 residues. CDR3 sequence (DNA): TGTGCCAGCAATGCTGAGGGAGTAGTCAATGAGCAGTTCTTC. This translates into CASNAEGVVNEQFF.

This clonotype turned up a few times. This sequence joins TRBV6-2 or TRBV6-3 and TRBJ2-7; D remains unclear. Germline values: CDR1 MNHEY, CDR2 SVGEGT. This CDR3 comprises 14 residues. The V and J ends lost 6 bases and 3 bases respectively, with 15 bases between them. As DNA, the CDR3 is TGTGCCAGCAGGGATGGGTCGAGTCGCTACGAGCAGTACTTC. As protein: CASRDGSSRYEQYF.

Only a few counts were recorded for this clonotype. The V gene is TRBV11-1, the J gene TRBJ2-1; tentative D call: TRBD1 (6 bases). CDR1 is SGHAT, CDR2 FQDESV, per germline (reference sequence). Trimming removed 7 bases from V and 4 bases from J, with 26 bases in between. This CDR3 has 18 amino acids. The CDR3 spells CASNLGYSGTSTYNEQFF. CDR3 sequence (DNA): TGTGCCAGCAACCTCGGATACTCGGGGACATCAACGTACAATGAGCAGTTCTTC.

This chain connects TRBV3-1 to TRBJ2-1; 9 positions agree with TRBD2. CDR3 length: 15 residues. Germline V gene lookup returns CDR1 LGHDT and CDR2 YNNKEL (reference sequence). J lost 6 bases, V lost 4 bases, and 7 bases had no gene match. CDR3 in DNA: TGTGCCAGCAGCCGACTAGCGGACTCAGGCAATGAGCAGTTCTTC. Translation gives CASSRLADSGNEQFF.

This clonotype was detected only a few times. This rearrangement joins TRBV5-1 to TRBJ2-5; a possible D gene is TRBD2 (6 bases). CDR3 length: 15 amino acids. Germline CDR1 and CDR2: SGHRS and YFSETQ. Trimming removed 4 bases from V and 4 bases from J, with 17 bases in between. The CDR3 DNA follows: TGCGCCAGCAGCACTGATACGGGTAGCGGAGAGACCCAGTACTTC. It encodes CASSTDTGSGETQYF.